The 20 T cell receptor beta chains below all came from one sample that was sequenced in a study of blood T cell repertoires in COVID-19. Assay used: immunoSEQ multiplex PCR; TCRdb lists only in-frame clones, some missing. The sample lists about 97,000 clones, approximately 92% occurring once. The material sequenced was peripheral blood. These receptors were taken from a woman in her forties or fifties with COVID-19, enrolled during active disease.

This clone was detected once. The chain joins TRBV11-3 to TRBJ1-1; 11 positions match TRBD1. The CDR3 length is 16 residues. Germline V lookup: CDR1 SGHNT, CDR2 YENEEA. The V segment lost 5 bases and the J segment 0 bases; nucleotides outside the gene matches: 5. The DNA of the CDR3 is TGTGCCAGCAGCCCCGGACAGGGGGCAATGAACACTGAAGCTTTCTTT. Amino acid sequence: CASSPGQGAMNTEAFF. The full variable domain, rest sourced from reference TRBV11-3 and TRBJ1-1, is EAGVVQSPRYKIIEKKQPVAFWCNPISGHNTLYWYLQNLGQGPELLIRYENEEAVDDSQLPKDRFSAERLKGVDSTLKIQPAELGDSAVYLCASSPGQGAMNTEAFFGQGTRLTVV.

J is TRBJ1-1 and V is TRBV11-2; D possibly corresponds to TRBD1 (5 bases). The V end lost 3 bases, the J end lost 1 base, and 9 bases lay between the germline ends. Germline V lookup: CDR1 SGHAT, CDR2 FQNNGV. The CDR3 is 14 residues long. The CDR3 nucleotides read TGTGCCAGCAGCTTGCGGCAGGGGAACACTGAAGCTTTCTTT. Translating gives CASSLRQGNTEAFF.

V and J are TRBV12-5 and TRBJ2-5, with a possible D match to TRBD1 (6 bases). The CDR3 runs 17 residues. V was cut by 3 bases and J by 0 bases, with 17 bases left in between. The germline V gene encodes CDR1 LGHNT and CDR2 FRNRAP. The chain's CDR3 is CASGFGPGQSYQETQYF. The CDR3 DNA sequence: TGTGCTAGTGGTTTTGGCCCCGGACAGTCGTACCAAGAGACCCAGTACTTC. Variable domain in full (rest from reference TRBV12-5 and TRBJ2-5): DARVTQTPRHKVTEMGQEVTMRCQPILGHNTVFWYRQTMMQGLELLAYFRNRAPLDDSGMPKDRFSAEMPDATLATLKIQPSEPRDSAVYFCASGFGPGQSYQETQYFGPGTRLLVL.

There are a few counts of this clone. This rearrangement joins TRBV15 to TRBJ1-1, with TRBD1 matching 7 bases. The V gene end was trimmed by 3 bases and the J gene end by 5 bases; junction bases not matched to a gene: 6. Germline V gene lookup returns CDR1 LNHNV and CDR2 YYDKDF (reference sequence). There are 14 residues in the CDR3. CDR3 sequence reads: CATSSRQGGTEAFF. The CDR3 region has the DNA TGTGCCACCAGCAGTAGACAGGGCGGGACTGAAGCTTTCTTT.

The chain recombines TRBV2 with TRBJ2-5, with D possibly matching TRBD2 (7 bases). Germline CDR1 is SNHLY and CDR2 is FYNNEI. V gave up 7 bases and J gave up 7 bases, with 22 bases separating them. CDR3 length: 15 amino acids. The CDR3: CASTSLAGASGTQYF. CDR3 bases: TGTGCCAGCACTTCATTGGCGGGGGCCTCAGGGACCCAGTACTTC.

This chain uses TRBV6-2 or TRBV6-3 with TRBJ2-3, with D possibly matching TRBD1 (5 bases). The CDR3 spans 12 residues. The V gene lost 2 bases and the J gene lost 10 bases, with 10 bases spanning the gap. Germline loops: CDR1 MNHEY, CDR2 SVGEGT. The chain's CDR3 is CASSYTRAAQYF. The CDR3 DNA sequence: TGTGCCAGCAGTTACACCAGGGCGGCGCAGTATTTT.

The gene calls are TRBV7-2 and TRBJ2-7; the match to TRBD2 covers 9 bases. CDR3 length equals 16 residues. Germline assignment: CDR1 SGHTA and CDR2 FQGNSA. V trimming: 4 bases; J trimming: 3 bases; junction bases outside the gene matches: 10. CDR3 in DNA: TGTGCCAGCAGCTCGGCAATAGCGGGGGTCCTCTACGAGCAGTACTTC. This encodes CASSSAIAGVLYEQYF.

The rearrangement joins TRBV6-5 to TRBJ1-5; D is ambiguous. Germline lookup yields CDR1 MNHEY and CDR2 SVGAGI. V shed 4 bases and J shed 5 bases, with 6 bases lying between them. The CDR3 sequence is 12 residues long. The CDR3 region is CASSSRDQPQHF. In nucleotides, the CDR3 is TGTGCCAGCAGTTCCCGAGATCAGCCCCAGCATTTT.

The V gene is TRBV2, the J gene TRBJ1-2; the D gene is possibly TRBD1 (6 bases). The germline CDR1 and CDR2 sequences are SNHLY and FYNNEI. Trimming left V 7 bases short and J 0 bases short, with 15 bases between. This CDR3 comprises 15 residues. For the CDR3, the DNA is TGTGCCAGCACTCCCGTGACAGGTTCTAACTATGGCTACACCTTC. It is translated as CASTPVTGSNYGYTF.

This chain joins TRBV28 and TRBJ1-1, with TRBD1 matching over 9 bases. The CDR3 covers 14 residues. V dropped 5 bases and J dropped 4; count of bases not matched to a gene: 5. Germline V gene data show CDR1 as MDHEN and CDR2 as SYDVKM. CDR3 protein: CASSTQGAVTEAFF. In DNA form, the CDR3 reads TGTGCCAGCAGTACACAGGGGGCTGTCACTGAAGCTTTCTTT.

This clone has just one count. This chain connects TRBV6-6 to TRBJ1-4; TRBD1 is a possible D gene (6 bases). This CDR3 has 14 residues. The V and J ends lost 5 bases and 6 bases respectively, with 13 bases between them. Germline CDR1 is MNHNY and CDR2 is SVGAGI (reference sequence). CDR3 loop: CASSTGTWDEKLFF. Here the CDR3 DNA reads TGTGCCAGCAGTACCGGGACATGGGATGAAAAACTGTTTTTT.

This chain joins TRBV7-9 and TRBJ2-7; TRBD1 might be the D (5 bases). Germline-derived CDR1 and CDR2 are SEHNR and FQNEAQ (reference sequence). V dropped 5 bases and J dropped 1 base, with 15 bases sitting between them. The CDR3 has 15 residues. In DNA, the CDR3 is TGTGCCAGCAGCCTTAACCAGGGCGGATCCTACGAGCAGTACTTC. This codes for CASSLNQGGSYEQYF.

J is TRBJ1-2 and V is TRBV4-1; a possible D gene is TRBD1 (6 bases). Germline loops: CDR1 MGHRA, CDR2 YSYEKL. The CDR3 extends over 17 amino acids. Trimming removed 4 bases from V and 6 bases from J, with 24 bases in between. In nucleotides, the CDR3 is TGCGCCAGCAGCCCCGGGTTGGACAGCTATTTAGGGAATGGCTACACCTTC. It encodes CASSPGLDSYLGNGYTF.

The CDR3 loop is CAPILTGGLNTEAFF. CDR3 DNA: TGTGCCCCCATTTTAACAGGGGGCTTAAACACTGAAGCTTTCTTT. The chain links TRBV24-1 to TRBJ1-1, with 9 bases lining up with TRBD1. Unmatched junction bases numbered 12, after V lost 12 bases and J lost 2 bases. The CDR3 has 15 amino acids. Germline V gene data show CDR1 as KGHDR and CDR2 as SFDVKD.

This chain connects TRBV11-2 to TRBJ2-7, with D perhaps TRBD2 (6 bases). The CDR3 is 15 amino acids. Germline V lookup: CDR1 SGHAT, CDR2 FQNNGV. V was trimmed by 2 bases and J by 0 bases, leaving 11 bases between them. The CDR3 protein is CASSLTSSSSYEQYF. CDR3 DNA: TGTGCCAGCAGCTTAACTAGCTCCTCCTCCTACGAGCAGTACTTC. Filled out from reference TRBV11-2 and TRBJ2-7, the complete variable domain reads EAGVAQSPRYKIIEKRQSVAFWCNPISGHATLYWYQQILGQGPKLLIQFQNNGVVDDSQLPKDRFSAERLKGVDSTLKIQPAKLEDSAVYLCASSLTSSSSYEQYFGPGTRLTVT.

Only one count was recorded for this clone. The CDR3 here is CATSRPGAHEQYV. The CDR3 DNA reads as TGTGCCACCAGCAGGCCTGGGGCCCACGAGCAGTACGTC. The chain joins TRBV15 to TRBJ2-7; perhaps TRBD1 as D (5 bases). CDR3 size: 13 residues. CDR1 and CDR2 from the germline V gene are LNHNV and YYDKDF (reference sequence). Trimming took off 3 bases at V and 5 bases at J, with 11 bases between the two ends.

The genes are TRBV4-1 and TRBJ1-2, with D possibly TRBD1 on 6 matching bases. From germline, CDR1 is MGHRA and CDR2 YSYEKL. CDR3 length: 15 amino acids. Trimming removed 0 bases from V and 4 bases from J, with 12 bases in between. CDR3 DNA sequence: TGCGCCAGCAGCCAAGAGGAGGACAGCCCCTATGGCTACACCTTC. Translation: CASSQEEDSPYGYTF.

V is TRBV30 and J is TRBJ2-5, with D maybe TRBD2 (6 bases). Germline loops: CDR1 GTSNPN, CDR2 SVGIG (reference sequence). The CDR3 contains 14 residues. Trimming took 3 bases from V and 5 from J, leaving 16 bases between them. For the CDR3, the DNA is TGTGCCTGGAGCTGGTCGGGCGGGGCGGAGACCCAGTACTTC. This translates into CAWSWSGGAETQYF.

CDR3 amino acids: CASSPPTGGYTF. In DNA, the CDR3 is TGTGCCAGCAGTCCCCCCACGGGGGGCTACACCTTC. The chain carries TRBV6-2 or TRBV6-3 and TRBJ1-2; D is undetermined. With 5 bases removed from V and 8 bases from J, the gap between germline ends came to 12 bases. Germline V CDR1 and CDR2: MNHEY, SVGEGT. The CDR3 has 12 residues.

This chain uses TRBV4-1 with TRBJ2-1; 9 bases map to TRBD1. V gave up 0 bases and J gave up 7 bases; unmatched junction bases: 4. Germline V gene lookup returns CDR1 MGHRA and CDR2 YSYEKL. The CDR3 is made up of 15 amino acids. CDR3: CASSQEQGAWNEQFF. The CDR3 coding sequence is TGCGCCAGCAGCCAAGAACAGGGGGCTTGGAATGAGCAGTTCTTC.